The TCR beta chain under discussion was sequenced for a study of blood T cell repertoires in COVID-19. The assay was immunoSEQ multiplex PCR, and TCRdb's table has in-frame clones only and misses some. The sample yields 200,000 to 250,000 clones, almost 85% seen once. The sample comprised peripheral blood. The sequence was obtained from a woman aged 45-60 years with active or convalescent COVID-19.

The CDR3 loop is CASSRLAGETQYF. The CDR3 bases are TGTGCCAGCAGTAGGCTAGCGGGAGAGACCCAGTACTTC. V and J are TRBV6-4 and TRBJ2-5; 8 nucleotides agree with TRBD2. The CDR3 spans 13 residues. CDR1 is MRHNA and CDR2 is SNTAGT in the germline V gene. V shed 5 bases and J 4 bases; nucleotides not matched to a gene: 3.